This TCR beta chain was captured by sequencing in a study of T-cell memory formation after mild COVID-19. This clonotype has more than one count but fewer than ten. Its antigen remains unidentified. Study outcomes and limitations: Second-wave clones peaking on day 37 lacked confirmed SARS-CoV-2 specificity. CM and EM subsets held most contracting CD4+ clones; EMRA held CD8+ ones.

TCRdb redid the calling of the 5' RACE reads with MiXCR, one entry per CDR3 protein. This sample has 140,000 or so distinct CDR3 sequences, with about 19% found just once. The CDR3 contains 14 residues. Trimming shortened V by 2 bases and J by 3 bases, and 10 bases separated the two germline ends. Germline CDR1 KGHSH, CDR2 LQKENI. The material sequenced was PBMCs or a T cell subset sorted from them (not recorded which). J is TRBJ1-1 and V is TRBV18; D may be TRBD1 (5 bases). The receptor was isolated from an adult woman who had mild COVID-19 (a few samples of this study predate the infection). Cell type and time point are not known. The CDR3 DNA sequence: TGTGCCAGCTCACCAACACAGGCAGACACTGAAGCTTTCTTT. It is translated as CASSPTQADTEAFF.